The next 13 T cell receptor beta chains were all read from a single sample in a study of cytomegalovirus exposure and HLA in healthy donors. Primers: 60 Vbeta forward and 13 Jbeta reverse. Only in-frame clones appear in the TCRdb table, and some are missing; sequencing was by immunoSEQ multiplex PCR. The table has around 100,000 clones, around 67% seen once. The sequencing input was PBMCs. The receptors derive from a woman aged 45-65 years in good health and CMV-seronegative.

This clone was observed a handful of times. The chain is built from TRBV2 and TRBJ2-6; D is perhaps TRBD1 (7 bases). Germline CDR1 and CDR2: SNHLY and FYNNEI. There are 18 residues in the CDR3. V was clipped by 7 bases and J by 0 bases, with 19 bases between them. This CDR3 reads CASTGGRGLGSGANVLTF. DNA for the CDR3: TGTGCCAGCACAGGGGGGCGAGGGCTAGGCTCTGGGGCCAACGTCCTGACTTTC.

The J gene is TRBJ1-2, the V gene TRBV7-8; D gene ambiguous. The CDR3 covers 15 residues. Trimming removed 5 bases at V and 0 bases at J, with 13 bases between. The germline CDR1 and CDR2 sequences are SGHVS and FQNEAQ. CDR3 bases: TGTGCCAGCAGCCTTCAATACAGTTCTAACTATGGCTACACCTTC. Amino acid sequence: CASSLQYSSNYGYTF.

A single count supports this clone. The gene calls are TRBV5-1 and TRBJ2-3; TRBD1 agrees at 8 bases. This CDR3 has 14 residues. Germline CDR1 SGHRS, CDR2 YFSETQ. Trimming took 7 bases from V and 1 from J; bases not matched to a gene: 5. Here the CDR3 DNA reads TGCGCCAGCTTGGCGGGACAGGGCACAGATACGCAGTATTTT. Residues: CASLAGQGTDTQYF.

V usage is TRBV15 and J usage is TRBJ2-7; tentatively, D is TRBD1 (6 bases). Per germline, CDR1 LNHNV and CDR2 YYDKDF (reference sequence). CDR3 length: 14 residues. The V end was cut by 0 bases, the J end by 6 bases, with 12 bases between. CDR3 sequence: CATSRDSQGSEQYF. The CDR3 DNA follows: TGTGCCACCAGCAGAGATTCTCAGGGGTCCGAGCAGTACTTC.

This CDR3 reads CASSEAWGHRAYSNQPQHF. For the CDR3, the DNA is TGTGCCAGCAGTGAAGCGTGGGGACACAGGGCCTATAGCAATCAGCCCCAGCATTTT. The chain employs TRBV6-1 and TRBJ1-5; perhaps TRBD1 as D (6 bases). Germline CDR1 is MNHNS and CDR2 is SASEGT. V gave up 0 bases and J gave up 0 bases, with 18 bases separating them. The CDR3 extends over 19 amino acids.

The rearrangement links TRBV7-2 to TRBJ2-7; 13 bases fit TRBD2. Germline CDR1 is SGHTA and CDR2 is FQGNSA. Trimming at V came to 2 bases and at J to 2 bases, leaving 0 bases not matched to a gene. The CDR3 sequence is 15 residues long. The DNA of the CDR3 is TGTGCCAGCAGCTTAACTAGCGGGAGGGCCTACGAGCAGTACTTC. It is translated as CASSLTSGRAYEQYF.

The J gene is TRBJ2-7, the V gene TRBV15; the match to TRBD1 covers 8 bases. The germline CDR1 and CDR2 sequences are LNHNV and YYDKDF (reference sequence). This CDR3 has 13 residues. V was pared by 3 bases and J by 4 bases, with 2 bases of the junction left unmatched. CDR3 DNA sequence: TGTGCCACCAGCAGTAACAGGGGGTACGAGCAGTACTTC. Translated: CATSSNRGYEQYF.

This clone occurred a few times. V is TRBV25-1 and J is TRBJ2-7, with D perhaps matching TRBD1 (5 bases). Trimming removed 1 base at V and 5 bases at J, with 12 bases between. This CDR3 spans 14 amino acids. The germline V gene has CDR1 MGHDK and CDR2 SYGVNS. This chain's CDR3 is CASSESGRAHEQYF. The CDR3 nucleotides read TGTGCCAGCAGTGAATCAGGCAGGGCCCACGAGCAGTACTTC.

CDR3 DNA: TGTGCCATCAGTGAGTCCGGGAGGGGGGAGACCCAGTACTTC. It encodes CAISESGRGETQYF. This chain uses TRBV10-3 with TRBJ2-5, with TRBD2 matching 8 bases. Germline CDR1 ENHRY, CDR2 SYGVKD. Losses at the gene ends were 0 bases for V and 5 bases for J; bases not matched to a gene: 2. The CDR3 length is 14 residues.

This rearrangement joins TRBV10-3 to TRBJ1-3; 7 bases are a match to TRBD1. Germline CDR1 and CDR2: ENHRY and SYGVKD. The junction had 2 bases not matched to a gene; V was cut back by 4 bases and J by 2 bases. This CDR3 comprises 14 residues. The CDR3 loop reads CAISGTGAGNTIYF. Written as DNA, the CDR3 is TGTGCCATCAGTGGAACAGGGGCTGGAAACACCATATATTTT.

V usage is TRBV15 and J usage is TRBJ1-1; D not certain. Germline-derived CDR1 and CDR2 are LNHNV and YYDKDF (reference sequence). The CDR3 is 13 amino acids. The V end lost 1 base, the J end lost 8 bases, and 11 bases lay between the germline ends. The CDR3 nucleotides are TGTGCCACCAGCAGAGTAGCCACGGGGGAAGCTTTCTTT. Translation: CATSRVATGEAFF.

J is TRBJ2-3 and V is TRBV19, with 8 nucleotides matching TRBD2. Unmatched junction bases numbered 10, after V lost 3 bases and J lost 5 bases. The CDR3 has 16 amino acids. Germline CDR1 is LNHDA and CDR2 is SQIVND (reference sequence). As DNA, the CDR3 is TGTGCCAGTAGTATTAGTAGCTTCCTAGCGGGAGATACGCAGTATTTT. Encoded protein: CASSISSFLAGDTQYF.

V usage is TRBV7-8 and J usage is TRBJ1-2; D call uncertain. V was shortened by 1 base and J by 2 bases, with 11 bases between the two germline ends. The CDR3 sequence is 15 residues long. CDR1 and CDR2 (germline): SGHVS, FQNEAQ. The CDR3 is CASSLGTSSNYGYTF. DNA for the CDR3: TGTGCCAGCAGCTTAGGAACCTCTAGCAACTATGGCTACACCTTC.